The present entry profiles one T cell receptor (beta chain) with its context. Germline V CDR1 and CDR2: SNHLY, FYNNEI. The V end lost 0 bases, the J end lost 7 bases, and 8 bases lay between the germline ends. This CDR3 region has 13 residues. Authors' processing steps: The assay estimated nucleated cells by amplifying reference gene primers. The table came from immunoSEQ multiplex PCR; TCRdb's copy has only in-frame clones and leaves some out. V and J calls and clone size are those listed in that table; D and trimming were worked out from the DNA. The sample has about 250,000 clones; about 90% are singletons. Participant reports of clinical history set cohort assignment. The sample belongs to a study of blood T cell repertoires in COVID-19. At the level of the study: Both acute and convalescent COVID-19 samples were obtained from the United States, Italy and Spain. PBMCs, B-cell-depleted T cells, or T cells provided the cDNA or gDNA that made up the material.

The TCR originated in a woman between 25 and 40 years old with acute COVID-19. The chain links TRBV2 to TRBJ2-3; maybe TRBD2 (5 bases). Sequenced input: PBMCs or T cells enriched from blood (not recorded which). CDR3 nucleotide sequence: TGTGCCAGCAGTGAAGCGCGGGCTAATACGCAGTATTTT. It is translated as CASSEARANTQYF.